The clone carrying this TCR beta chain was observed a single time. What it binds is not known. The data were obtained in a study of shared clonotypes between healthy human individuals. Method: immunoSEQ multiplex PCR; TCRdb's copy keeps in-frame clones and lacks some. The data hold 1.5 million to 2.5 million clones, with roughly 95% observed a single time. Study-level findings and limits: On the whole, naive subsets had larger estimated richness than memory subsets had.

CD45RO-negative cells were positively selected for CCR7, leaving out terminally differentiated effector memory CD45RA+ cells. The clonotype was recovered from a man aged 18 to 29 in good health. Sequenced input: naive CD8+ T cells sorted from blood.

The chain's CDR3 is CASSLEGTDYEQYF. The CDR3 DNA reads TGTGCCAGCAGCTTAGAAGGGACAGACTACGAGCAGTACTTC. The chain joins TRBV11-3 to TRBJ2-7; 7 nucleotides agree with TRBD1. V trimming: 0 bases; J trimming: 3 bases; junction bases outside the gene matches: 2. Germline values: CDR1 SGHNT, CDR2 YENEEA. The CDR3 has 14 residues.